The T cell receptor beta chain described here comes from a study of cytomegalovirus exposure and HLA in healthy donors. For the study at large: The 120 validation repertoires and the 666 first-cohort repertoires shared a platform, a later analysis reported. Study results and caveats: A few chains linked to CMV were shown in vitro to be specific for CMV antigens. The study labeled 170 or so TCR beta chains cytomegalovirus-associated.

The table came from immunoSEQ multiplex PCR; TCRdb's copy has only in-frame clones and leaves some out. The sample has over 200,000 clones; around 86% are singletons. V lost 0 bases and J lost 0; bases outside the gene matches: 8. CDR1 and CDR2 from the germline V gene are LNHDA and SQIVND (reference sequence). CDR3 length: 18 residues. Notes on this clone: Its antigen is not known.

Separate from the approximately 700-subject first cohort was the roughly 130-subject validation cohort, to which the donors belonged. The chain employs TRBV19 and TRBJ1-1, with 9 bases identical to TRBD1. The receptor comes from a woman younger than 35 in good health and CMV-seropositive. The source material was PBMCs. The CDR3 region has the DNA TGTGCCAGTAGTATAGATGGGGACAGGGAGGTAATGAACACTGAAGCTTTCTTT. Its translation is CASSIDGDREVMNTEAFF.